The present T cell receptor beta chain was sequenced within a study of regulatory T cells in long-lasting Graves disease. Time point: newly diagnosed GD, antithyroid drugs for less than 3 months. RNA from PBMCs was the source of the TCR library. Per American Thyroid Association guidelines, Graves' disease was diagnosed. To make TCR beta libraries, researchers used iRepertoire HTBI primers and Arm-PCR of CDR3 regions. Each CDR3 protein gets one entry after TCRdb re-called the multiplex PCR reads with MiXCR. The sample lists 350,000 to 450,000 distinct CDR3 sequences, over 15% occurring once. CDR1 and CDR2 from the germline V gene are SGHRS and YFSETQ. The CDR3 runs to 13 residues. These data were likewise used in another study, on T cells in Graves' hyperthyroidism and ophthalmopathy. That source reports: Using the HTBI primer set, a first-round RT-PCR was run on the TCR CDR3. Median prediction lead before ophthalmopathy onset was 5.5 to 7 months with the model.

The chain recombines TRBV5-1 with TRBJ2-4; D unresolved. The DNA end is a closer match to TRBJ1-2, so the J assignment may be wrong. The sequence came from a man aged 40-49 years with Graves disease. The material sequenced was peripheral blood mononuclear cells (PBMCs), taken at new diagnosis, from a patient treated with antithyroid drugs. The CDR3 DNA sequence: TGCGCCAGCAGCTTTGGCGGTGGTGTTGGCTACACCTTC. Protein: CASSFGGGVGYTF.